Sample share makes the clone carrying this TCR beta chain medium-sized. Its cognate antigen is unknown. TCRdb independently ran MiXCR on the 5' RACE reads; one entry per CDR3 protein. The sample holds 1,500 to 2,500 distinct CDR3 sequences, more than 7% seen once. The time point: sample taken at primary tumor resection. Germline lookup yields CDR1 LGHNA and CDR2 YNFKEQ. The V and J ends lost 0 bases and 0 bases respectively, with 12 bases between them. This CDR3 is 17 amino acids long. These data are taken from a study of spatial heterogeneity in lung cancer. Overall study: Across tumor regions, counts of TCR transcripts showed a strong correlation with a T cell module score derived from matched bulk RNA-seq. Within raw reads, each unique TCR and UMI combination appeared on average more than ten times. Whole-study findings and limits: How many expanded intratumoral alpha and beta TCRs were present tracked the tumor mutation count, which was a count of nonsynonymous mutations.

The V and J genes are TRBV4-2 and TRBJ2-1; D gene ambiguous. Sequenced material: lung tumor tissue, taken at surgery. The source is a male donor with early-stage non-small cell lung cancer. The CDR3 loop is CASSQDSAYSSYNEQFF. CDR3 coding DNA: TGTGCCAGCAGCCAAGATTCAGCGTACAGCTCCTACAATGAGCAGTTCTTC.